These T cell receptor beta chains were read from a single sample in a study of T-cell reconstitution after alpha-beta-depleted transplantation in children. TCRdb independently ran MiXCR on the PCR reads; one entry per CDR3 protein. The sample gives 90,000 to 100,000 distinct CDR3 sequences, 20% to 30% of which show up once; 20% to 25% is in the top ten. The material was PBMCs, obtained before TCRalphabeta/CD19-depleted stem cell transplant. These receptors all stem from a boy aged 2 to 10 with acute lymphoblastic leukemia, due to receive a stem cell transplant. Both conserved end residues are trimmed from each CDR3. Fields, in order: V gene, J gene, CDR3 protein.

v_call: TRBV6-5
j_call: TRBJ2-7
cdr3_aa: ASSYTSSGAPTEQY

v_call: TRBV5-1
j_call: TRBJ2-3
cdr3_aa: ATTSGGAPDTQY

v_call: TRBV20-1
j_call: TRBJ2-2
cdr3_aa: SASSGGRGGELF

v_call: TRBV28
j_call: TRBJ2-4
cdr3_aa: ASSLYLGSKNIQY

v_call: TRBV4-3
j_call: TRBJ2-1
cdr3_aa: ASSQGSGSYEQF

v_call: TRBV27
j_call: TRBJ1-2
cdr3_aa: ASSFVSGTGVYGYT

v_call: TRBV30
j_call: TRBJ1-1
cdr3_aa: AWNRRLNTEAF

v_call: TRBV21-1
j_call: TRBJ2-7
cdr3_aa: ASSKGRGDGQY

v_call: TRBV20-1
j_call: TRBJ2-7
cdr3_aa: SARDSSRDEQY

v_call: TRBV15
j_call: TRBJ1-1
cdr3_aa: ATSPDWDRGLGTEAF